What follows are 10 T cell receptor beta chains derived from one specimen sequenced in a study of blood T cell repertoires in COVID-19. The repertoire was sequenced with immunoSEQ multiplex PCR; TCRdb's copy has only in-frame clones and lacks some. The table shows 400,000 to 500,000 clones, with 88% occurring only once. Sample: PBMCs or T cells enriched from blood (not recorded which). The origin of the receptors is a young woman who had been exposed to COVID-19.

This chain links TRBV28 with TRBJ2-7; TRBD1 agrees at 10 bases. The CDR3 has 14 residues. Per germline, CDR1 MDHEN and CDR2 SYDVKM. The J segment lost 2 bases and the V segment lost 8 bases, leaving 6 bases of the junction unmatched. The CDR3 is CASLTGTGAYEQYF. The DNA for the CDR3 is TGTGCCAGCCTTACCGGGACAGGGGCCTACGAGCAGTACTTC.

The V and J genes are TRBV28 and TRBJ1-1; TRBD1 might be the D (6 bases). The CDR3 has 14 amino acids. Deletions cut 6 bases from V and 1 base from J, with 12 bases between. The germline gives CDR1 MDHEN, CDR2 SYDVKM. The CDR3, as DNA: TGTGCCAGCAGCCCGGACAGCTCGAACACTGAAGCTTTCTTT. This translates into CASSPDSSNTEAFF.

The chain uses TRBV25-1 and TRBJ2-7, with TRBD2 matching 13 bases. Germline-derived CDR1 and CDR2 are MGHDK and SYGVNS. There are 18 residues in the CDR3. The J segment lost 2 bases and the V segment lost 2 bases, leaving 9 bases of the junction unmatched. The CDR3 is CASSEEKGLAGRTYEQYF. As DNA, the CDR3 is TGTGCCAGCAGTGAAGAGAAGGGACTAGCGGGGAGAACCTACGAGCAGTACTTC.

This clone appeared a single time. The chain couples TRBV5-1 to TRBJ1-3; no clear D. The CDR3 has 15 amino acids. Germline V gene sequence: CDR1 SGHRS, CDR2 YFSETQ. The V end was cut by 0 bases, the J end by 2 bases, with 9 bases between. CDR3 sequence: CASSLADGPGNTIYF. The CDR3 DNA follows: TGCGCCAGCAGCTTGGCCGATGGCCCTGGAAACACCATATATTTT.

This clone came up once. The CDR3 region is CATSPTAGGHPGPYEQYF. As DNA, the CDR3 is TGTGCCACCAGCCCTACCGCTGGGGGACACCCAGGCCCCTACGAGCAGTACTTC. The J gene is TRBJ2-7, the V gene TRBV15, with a tentative D call TRBD1 (6 bases). Germline V gives CDR1 LNHNV, CDR2 YYDKDF (reference sequence). The CDR3 has 18 residues. Trimming took 5 bases from V and 2 from J, leaving 25 bases between them.

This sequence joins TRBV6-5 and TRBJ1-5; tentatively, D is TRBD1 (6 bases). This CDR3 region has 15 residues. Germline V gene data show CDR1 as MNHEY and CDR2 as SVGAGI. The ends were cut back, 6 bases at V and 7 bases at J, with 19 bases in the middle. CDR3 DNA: TGTGCCAGCAGGAACCGATACAGGGATGAGCAGCCCCAGCATTTT. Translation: CASRNRYRDEQPQHF.

DNA for the CDR3: TGTGCCAGCAGTCTAACAGGGGGTTACAATTCACCCCTCCACTTT. As protein: CASSLTGGYNSPLHF. The rearrangement links TRBV27 to TRBJ1-6; 8 positions agree with TRBD1. V lost 5 bases to trimming and J lost 7 bases; unmatched junction nucleotides: 7. CDR3 length: 15 amino acids. The V gene's germline CDR1 is MNHEY and CDR2 SMNVEV (reference sequence).

The chain's CDR3 is CASSLSSGTGAGNTIYF. The DNA of the CDR3 is TGTGCCAGCAGTTTATCCTCCGGGACAGGGGCTGGAAACACCATATATTTT. The chain is built from TRBV27 and TRBJ1-3; the match to TRBD1 covers 10 bases. J gave up 2 bases and V 0 bases, and 4 bases lay outside the gene matches. CDR3 length: 17 residues. Per the germline V gene, CDR1 is MNHEY and CDR2 is SMNVEV (reference sequence).

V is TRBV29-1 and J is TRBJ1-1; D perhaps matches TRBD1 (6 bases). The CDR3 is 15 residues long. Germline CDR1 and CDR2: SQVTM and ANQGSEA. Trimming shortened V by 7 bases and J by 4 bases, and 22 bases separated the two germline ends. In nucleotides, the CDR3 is TGCAGCGGATCCTCAGCCCAGGGGTGGGGCACTGAAGCTTTCTTT. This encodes CSGSSAQGWGTEAFF.

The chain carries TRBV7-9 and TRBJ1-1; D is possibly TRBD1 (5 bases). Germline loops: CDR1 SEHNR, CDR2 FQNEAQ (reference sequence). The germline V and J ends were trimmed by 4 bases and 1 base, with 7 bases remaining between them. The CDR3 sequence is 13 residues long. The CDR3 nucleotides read TGTGCCAGCAGCTCTGGACAGAACACTGAAGCTTTCTTT. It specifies CASSSGQNTEAFF.